This T cell receptor (beta chain) is drawn from a study of blood T cell repertoires in COVID-19. In the study overall: The origin of the acute and convalescent COVID-19 samples was the United States, Italy and Spain. Sample material is recorded as cDNA or gDNA derived from T cells, B-cell-depleted T cells, or PBMCs.

The V gene's germline CDR1 is SEHNR and CDR2 FQNEAQ (reference sequence). The ends lost 3 bases at V and 4 bases at J; junction bases unmatched: 6. This CDR3 contains 15 residues. Authors' data handling: Amplification of reference gene primers was used by the study to estimate nucleated cell counts. Generated by immunoSEQ multiplex PCR, the TCRdb table keeps only in-frame clones and is missing some. V, J and clone size derive from that table, while D and trimming were established from the DNA sequence. The sample lists about 210,000 clones, 83% seen once, with 2.5% to 3% in the top ten. The TCR comes from a middle-aged man with active or convalescent COVID-19. Sequencing was done on a sample of peripheral blood. The gene calls are TRBV7-9 and TRBJ2-5; 9 bases are a match to TRBD2. The CDR3 DNA sequence: TGTGCCAGCAGCTTCTACGCGGGAGGGGGAGAGACCCAGTACTTC. This encodes CASSFYAGGGETQYF. The full variable domain, with the rest looked up from reference TRBV7-9 and TRBJ2-5, is DTGVSQNPRHKITKRGQNVTFRCDPISEHNRLYWYRQTLGQGPEFLTYFQNEAQLEKSRLLSDRFSAERPKGSFSTLEIQRTEQGDSAMYLCASSFYAGGGETQYFGPGTRLLVL.